Sequencing of this T cell receptor (beta chain) was carried out in a study of blood T cells in healthy people across ages. With a J-beta primer mix and a sample-barcoded 5' primer, a second PCR ran about 7 to 11 cycles. MiXCR, applied by TCRdb to the 5' RACE reads, yields one record per CDR3 protein. The table includes around 710,000 distinct CDR3 sequences, roughly 45% detected once. Trimming removed 8 bases from V and 7 bases from J; junction bases left unmatched: 8. Per germline, CDR1 MNHEY and CDR2 SVGEGT. The CDR3 contains 15 residues. The sample taken for sequencing was blood. V usage is TRBV6-2 or TRBV6-3 and J usage is TRBJ2-1; 13 bases fit TRBD2. The receptor's source is a woman aged 55-70 years in good health. The CDR3 spells CASYRGTSGKNEQFF. The DNA for the CDR3 is TGTGCCAGCTACCGAGGGACTAGCGGGAAGAATGAGCAGTTCTTC.